This T cell receptor (beta chain) was sequenced for a study of T cells in localized non-small cell lung cancer. The CDR3 is 15 amino acids. From germline, CDR1 is SGHKS and CDR2 YYEKEE (reference sequence). Trimming removed 0 bases from V and 5 bases from J; junction bases left unmatched: 7. The method was immunoSEQ multiplex PCR; TCRdb's version includes in-frame clones alone and lacks a portion of them. The table shows 40,000 to 55,000 clones, with 60% to 85% occurring only once. On this clone itself: Its target is unknown.

General observations from the study: A single tumor region was sequenced, leaving heterogeneity possible. Increased T cell density in blood showed an association with longer overall survival. Adjacent uninvolved lung tissue had the highest T cell clonality, exceeding tumor.

This chain uses TRBV5-5 with TRBJ2-5, with TRBD1 matching over 7 bases. The origin of this receptor is a woman between 35 and 70 years old with stage II lung adenocarcinoma. The starting material was PBMCs, obtained before any cancer treatment. The DNA for the CDR3 is TGTGCCAGCAGCTTGGAAGACAGGGAGTGGGAGACCCAGTACTTC. Translated, it gives CASSLEDREWETQYF.